The 7 T cell receptor beta chains given below trace back to one sample, sequenced in a study of cytomegalovirus exposure and HLA in healthy donors. A multiplex PCR was run with 60 Vbeta primers and 13 Jbeta primers. Produced via immunoSEQ multiplex PCR; TCRdb's table is partial and in-frame only. The listing contains about 79,000 clones. The specimen sequenced was PBMCs. The receptor source for this set is a man in his thirties or forties in good health and CMV-seronegative.

The gene calls are TRBV7-9 and TRBJ2-5; D is undetermined. CDR1 and CDR2 from the germline V gene are SEHNR and FQNEAQ (reference sequence). The length of the CDR3 is 12 residues. The V end was cut by 2 bases, the J end by 5 bases, with 6 bases between. The CDR3, as DNA: TGTGCCAGCAGCTTACGACTCGAGACCCAGTACTTC. Its translation is CASSLRLETQYF.

The chain has TRBV7-2 and TRBJ1-1, with a weak D call TRBD1 (6 bases). The CDR3 contains 15 residues. The germline CDR1 and CDR2 sequences are SGHTA and FQGNSA. Trimming removed 4 bases from V and 4 bases from J, with 16 bases in between. The CDR3 region has the DNA TGTGCCAGCAGCTCCCAAAGGACAGTTACCACTGAAGCTTTCTTT. This encodes CASSSQRTVTTEAFF.

V and J are TRBV11-2 and TRBJ2-3; D perhaps matches TRBD2 (5 bases). The CDR3 runs 13 residues. Germline assignment: CDR1 SGHAT and CDR2 FQNNGV. Trimming pared 5 bases from V and 4 bases from J, leaving 10 bases between. CDR3 coding DNA: TGTGCCAGCAGCAGAGGGAGCGCAGATACGCAGTATTTT. Translation gives CASSRGSADTQYF.

This clone is medium-sized by frequency. The chain employs TRBV6-1 and TRBJ2-7; 13 bases align to TRBD2. There are 15 residues in the CDR3. Trimming cost V 6 bases and J 6 bases; bases outside gene matches: 8. From germline, CDR1 is MNHNS and CDR2 SASEGT. This CDR3 reads CASRRLAGGSAEQYF. The DNA for the CDR3 is TGTGCCAGCAGGAGACTAGCGGGAGGATCAGCCGAGCAGTACTTC.

The chain combines TRBV4-2 with TRBJ1-2; no clear D. The length of the CDR3 is 14 residues. Germline V CDR1 and CDR2: LGHNA, YNFKEQ. V lost 5 bases to trimming and J lost 2 bases, with 12 bases between them. CDR3 residues: CASSYDGGNYGYTF. The CDR3 nucleotides read TGTGCCAGCAGCTACGACGGAGGGAACTATGGCTACACCTTC.

This chain connects TRBV7-2 to TRBJ1-2; 9 nucleotides align to TRBD1. Trimming removed 1 base from V and 5 bases from J; junction bases left unmatched: 5. The CDR3 consists of 15 residues. Germline V lookup: CDR1 SGHTA, CDR2 FQGNSA. CDR3 nucleotides: TGTGCCAGCAGCTTAGAGGGACAGGGCGGGTATGGCTACACCTTC. Its translation: CASSLEGQGGYGYTF.

V and J are TRBV7-2 and TRBJ2-7; 9 nucleotides align to TRBD1. The V gene end was trimmed by 5 bases and the J gene end by 0 bases; junction bases not matched to a gene: 5. Germline V gene sequence: CDR1 SGHTA, CDR2 FQGNSA. This CDR3 contains 15 residues. The CDR3 coding sequence is TGTGCCAGCAGCACCTACAGGGGGCACTCCTACGAGCAGTACTTC. The encoded protein is CASSTYRGHSYEQYF.